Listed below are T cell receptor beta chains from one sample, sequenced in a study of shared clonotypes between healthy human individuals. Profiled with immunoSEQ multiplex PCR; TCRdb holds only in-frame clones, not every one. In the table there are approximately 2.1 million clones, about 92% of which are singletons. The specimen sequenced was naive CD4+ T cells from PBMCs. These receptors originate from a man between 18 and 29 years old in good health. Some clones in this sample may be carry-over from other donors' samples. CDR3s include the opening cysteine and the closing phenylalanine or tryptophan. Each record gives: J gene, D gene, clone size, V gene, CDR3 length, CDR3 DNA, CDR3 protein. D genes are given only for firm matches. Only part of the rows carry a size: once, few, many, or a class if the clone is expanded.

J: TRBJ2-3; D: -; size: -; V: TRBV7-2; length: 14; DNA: TGTGCCAGCAGCTCTTTCCCGGAGGCAGATACGCAGTATTTT; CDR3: CASSSFPEADTQYF
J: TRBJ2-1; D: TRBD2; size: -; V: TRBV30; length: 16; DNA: TGTGCCTGGAGTGTACCGGGACTAGGACGTTACAATGAGCAGTTCTTC; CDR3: CAWSVPGLGRYNEQFF
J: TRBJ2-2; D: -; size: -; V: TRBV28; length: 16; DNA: TGTGCCAGCAGTTTAGAGGGGACACTAAACACCGGGGAGCTGTTTTTT; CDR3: CASSLEGTLNTGELFF
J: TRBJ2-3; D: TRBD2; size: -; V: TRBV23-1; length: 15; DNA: TGCGCCAGCAGTCAATCGCCGGGAGGGACAGATACGCAGTATTTT; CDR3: CASSQSPGGTDTQYF
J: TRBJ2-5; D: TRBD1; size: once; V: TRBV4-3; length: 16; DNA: TGCGCCAGCAGCCAAGGCGACAGGGTCCCAGGGGAGACCCAGTACTTC; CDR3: CASSQGDRVPGETQYF
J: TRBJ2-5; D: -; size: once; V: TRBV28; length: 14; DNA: TGTGCCAGCAGCCCCATGTCCGATTCTTGGCCCCAGTACTTC; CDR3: CASSPMSDSWPQYF
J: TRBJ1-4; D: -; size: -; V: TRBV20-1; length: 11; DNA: TGCAGTGCTATGAACAGGGAAAAACTGTTTTTT; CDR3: CSAMNREKLFF
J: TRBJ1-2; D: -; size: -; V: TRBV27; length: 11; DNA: TGTGCCAGCAGCCCGGGCTATGGCTACACCTTC; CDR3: CASSPGYGYTF
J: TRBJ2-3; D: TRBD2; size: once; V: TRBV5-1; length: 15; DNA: TGCGCCAGCAGCCGGACTAGCGGGAGTAGGGATACGCAGTATTTT; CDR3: CASSRTSGSRDTQYF
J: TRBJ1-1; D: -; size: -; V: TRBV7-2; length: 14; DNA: TGTGCCAGCAGCTTATTGAAGGGCAACACTGAAGCTTTCTTT; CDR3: CASSLLKGNTEAFF
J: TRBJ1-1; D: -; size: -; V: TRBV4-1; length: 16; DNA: TGCGCCAGCAGCCAAGCCCGGGGGACGGGGGACACTGAAGCTTTCTTT; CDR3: CASSQARGTGDTEAFF
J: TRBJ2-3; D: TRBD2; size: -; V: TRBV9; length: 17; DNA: TGTGCCAGCAGCGTAGGCTTGGCGGGAGTGCGCACAGATACGCAGTATTTT; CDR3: CASSVGLAGVRTDTQYF
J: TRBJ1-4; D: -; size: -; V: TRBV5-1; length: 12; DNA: TGCGCCAGCAGCTTGGATAATGAAAAACTGTTTTTT; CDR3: CASSLDNEKLFF